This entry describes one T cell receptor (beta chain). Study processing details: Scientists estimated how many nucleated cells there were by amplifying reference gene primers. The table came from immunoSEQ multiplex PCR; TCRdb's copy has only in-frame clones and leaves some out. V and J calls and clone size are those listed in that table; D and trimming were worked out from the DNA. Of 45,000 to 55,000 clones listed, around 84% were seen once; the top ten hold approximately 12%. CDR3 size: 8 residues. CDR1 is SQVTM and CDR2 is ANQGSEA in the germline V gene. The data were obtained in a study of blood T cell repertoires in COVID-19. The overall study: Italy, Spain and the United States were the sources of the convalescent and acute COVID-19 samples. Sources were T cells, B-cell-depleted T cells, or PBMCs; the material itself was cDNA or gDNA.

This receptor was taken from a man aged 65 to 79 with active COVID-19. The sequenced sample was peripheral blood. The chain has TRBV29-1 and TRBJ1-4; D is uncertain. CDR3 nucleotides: TGCAAAACCTATCTAGGGTTTTTT. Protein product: CKTYLGFF.